Shown below are 18 T cell receptor beta chains from a single sample sequenced in a study of T cells expressing NK-cell markers. TCRdb re-called the 5' RACE reads, yielding one record per CDR3 amino acid sequence without DNA. Across 400,000 to 500,000 distinct CDR3 sequences, the top ten clones capture roughly 7.2% of the sample. The material sequenced was blood T cells: a sorted CD56 or NKG2C T cell subset, CD4+ or CD8+ T cells, or bulk PBMC T cells (not recorded which). All receptors derive from a woman aged 18-69 years in good health.

The gene calls are TRBV28 and TRBJ2-7; TCRdb names TRBD1, which stays unverified in the absence of DNA. In germline, CDR1 is MDHEN, CDR2 SYDVKM. The CDR3 extends over 14 amino acids. The CDR3 sequence: CASSWTDSSYEQYF.

V usage is TRBV30 and J usage is TRBJ2-1; TCRdb names TRBD1, which stays unverified in the absence of DNA. The CDR3 has 14 amino acids. Germline V lookup: CDR1 GTSNPN, CDR2 SVGIG (reference sequence). CDR3 sequence reads: CACKATGSYNEQFF. Together with reference TRBV30 and TRBJ2-1, the CDR3 gives the full variable domain: SQTIHQWPATLVQPVGSPLSLECTVEGTSNPNLYWYRQAAGRGLQLLFYSVGIGQISSEVPQNLSASRPQDRQFILSSKKLLLSDSGFYLCACKATGSYNEQFFGPGTRLTVL.

The chain joins TRBV7-2 to TRBJ1-3. This CDR3 is 16 amino acids long. Germline assignment: CDR1 SGHTA and CDR2 FQGNSA. This CDR3 reads CASSRLGKIAGNTIYF. Full variable domain (remainder filled in from reference TRBV7-2 and TRBJ1-3): GAGVSQSPSNKVTEKGKDVELRCDPISGHTALYWYRQSLGQGLEFLIYFQGNSAPDKSGLPSDRFSAERTGGSVSTLTIQRTQQEDSAVYLCASSRLGKIAGNTIYFGEGSWLTVV.

This chain joins TRBV7-3 and TRBJ2-5; absent DNA, TCRdb's TRBD1 call cannot be checked. CDR3 length equals 14 residues. The germline gives CDR1 SGHTA, CDR2 FQGTGA. CDR3 sequence reads: CASSLRQGSETQYF.

The rearrangement links TRBV7-2 to TRBJ2-5; TCRdb's assignment of TRBD2 cannot be checked, as there is no DNA. Germline CDR1 is SGHTA and CDR2 is FQGNSA. The CDR3 is 16 amino acids. CDR3 protein: CASSSGLAGVGETQYF.

The gene calls are TRBV15 and TRBJ1-2; TCRdb's D call, TRBD1, is unchecked because there is no DNA. The CDR3 runs 13 residues. Germline lookup yields CDR1 LNHNV and CDR2 YYDKDF (reference sequence). CDR3 amino acids: CATSRNREDGYTF.

The chain carries TRBV5-1 and TRBJ2-7; with no DNA, the TCRdb D assignment of TRBD1 cannot be verified. Germline CDR1 SGHRS, CDR2 YFSETQ. This CDR3 region has 13 residues. CDR3 in amino acids: CASSSTGDYEQYF.

This chain connects TRBV18 to TRBJ2-7; with no DNA, the TCRdb D assignment of TRBD1 cannot be verified. This CDR3 comprises 17 residues. Germline V lookup: CDR1 KGHSH, CDR2 LQKENI. The CDR3: CASSPPIRDRGRYEQYF.

The chain carries TRBV7-2 and TRBJ2-7. Germline CDR1 and CDR2: SGHTA and FQGNSA. This CDR3 contains 13 residues. CDR3: CASSLQPEWEQYF.

The rearrangement uses TRBV12-3 or TRBV12-4 and TRBJ1-3. This CDR3 has 15 amino acids. CDR3 in amino acids: CASRPRRASGNTIYF.

This chain connects TRBV20-1 to TRBJ2-3; the D gene TCRdb calls, TRBD2, cannot be checked with no DNA. Looked up from germline, CDR1 is DFQATT and CDR2 is SNEGSKA (reference sequence). This CDR3 spans 15 amino acids. This chain's CDR3 is CSARLAGGPTDTQYF.

The chain couples TRBV28 to TRBJ1-1. This CDR3 has 13 residues. Looked up from germline, CDR1 is MDHEN and CDR2 is SYDVKM. The CDR3 sequence: CASSFRAIREAFF.

The chain recombines TRBV29-1 with TRBJ2-1. The CDR3 spans 12 residues. Looked up from germline, CDR1 is SQVTM and CDR2 is ANQGSEA. CDR3: CSAFPSYNEQFF.

J is TRBJ2-5 and V is TRBV27; the D call of TRBD1 rests on TCRdb alone, since no DNA is present to check it. The CDR3 consists of 17 residues. The V gene's germline CDR1 is MNHEY and CDR2 SMNVEV (reference sequence). The chain's CDR3 is CASSLKGQGAHKETQYF.

This chain uses TRBV20-1 with TRBJ2-2; the TCRdb D gene call, TRBD2, has no DNA to confirm it. The CDR3 loop spans 14 amino acids. Per germline, CDR1 DFQATT and CDR2 SNEGSKA (reference sequence). The CDR3 spells CSATSGSPRGELFF.

This chain connects TRBV7-7 to TRBJ1-1; TCRdb gives TRBD1 as the D gene, but with no DNA this cannot be confirmed. Per the germline V gene, CDR1 is SSHAT and CDR2 is FNYEAQ (reference sequence). The CDR3 sequence is 14 residues long. The CDR3 reads CASSPREMNTEAFF.

The V gene is TRBV15, the J gene TRBJ1-1; TCRdb indicates TRBD1, and absent DNA this call remains unverified. The CDR3 has 15 amino acids. Germline CDR1 is LNHNV and CDR2 is YYDKDF (reference sequence). Here the CDR3 reads CATSSMNTGEREAFF. Supplemented by reference TRBV15 and TRBJ1-1, the full variable domain reads DAMVIQNPRYQVTQFGKPVTLSCSQTLNHNVMYWYQQKSSQAPKLLFHYYDKDFNNEADTPDNFQSRRPNTSFCFLDIRSPGLGDTAMYLCATSSMNTGEREAFFGQGTRLTVV.

The CDR3 sequence is CASSRTLAGATDTQYF. The V and J genes are TRBV4-3 and TRBJ2-3; TCRdb selects TRBD2, and the lack of DNA leaves this call unchecked. Germline V CDR1 and CDR2: LGHNA, YSLEER. The CDR3 contains 16 residues.